What follows are 10 T cell receptor beta chains derived from one specimen sequenced in a study of cytomegalovirus exposure and HLA in healthy donors. PCR was performed using 60 Vbeta and 13 Jbeta primers. Clones were sequenced by immunoSEQ multiplex PCR, and TCRdb holds only the in-frame ones, with some missing. The sample includes more than 40,000 clones. Sample: PBMCs. These receptors all come from a woman aged 40 to 49 in good health and CMV-seronegative.

J is TRBJ1-3 and V is TRBV7-9; perhaps TRBD1 as D (6 bases). Trimming shortened V by 4 bases and J by 0 bases, and 16 bases separated the two germline ends. Germline V gene sequence: CDR1 SEHNR, CDR2 FQNEAQ (reference sequence). CDR3 length equals 17 residues. In DNA, the CDR3 is TGTGCCAGCAGCTCCCTCGAGTCAGGGGTCTCTGGAAACACCATATATTTT. Translated, it gives CASSSLESGVSGNTIYF. The full variable domain, completed using reference TRBV7-9 and TRBJ1-3, is DTGVSQNPRHKITKRGQNVTFRCDPISEHNRLYWYRQTLGQGPEFLTYFQNEAQLEKSRLLSDRFSAERPKGSFSTLEIQRTEQGDSAMYLCASSSLESGVSGNTIYFGEGSWLTVV.

The V call is TRBV2, the J call TRBJ2-1; 10 bases are a match to TRBD2. Germline CDR1 and CDR2: SNHLY and FYNNEI. The CDR3 loop spans 14 amino acids. Trimming at V came to 4 bases and at J to 6 bases, leaving 3 bases not matched to a gene. The CDR3 region has the DNA TGTGCCAGCAGTGGTCTAGCGGGAGCCAATGAGCAGTTCTTC. It specifies CASSGLAGANEQFF.

J is TRBJ2-7 and V is TRBV30; 7 positions match TRBD1. The CDR3 contains 14 residues. The V gene's germline CDR1 is GTSNPN and CDR2 SVGIG (reference sequence). The V gene end was trimmed by 0 bases and the J gene end by 3 bases; junction bases not matched to a gene: 5. CDR3 loop: CAWSVRQGVYEQYF. The CDR3 DNA follows: TGTGCCTGGAGTGTACGGCAGGGGGTCTACGAGCAGTACTTC.

The rearrangement joins TRBV6-5 to TRBJ2-7; D perhaps matches TRBD2 (5 bases). Per germline, CDR1 MNHEY and CDR2 SVGAGI. V lost 6 bases, J lost 5 bases, and 17 bases lay in between. The CDR3 covers 14 residues. The CDR3 DNA reads TGTGCCAGCAGCACACTAGTAAGTAGGGACGAGCAGTACTTC. This encodes CASSTLVSRDEQYF.

The CDR3 protein is CASSYSSGGSQPQHF. Written as DNA, the CDR3 is TGTGCCAGCAGTTATTCGTCAGGGGGAAGTCAGCCCCAGCATTTT. J is TRBJ1-5 and V is TRBV28; 7 bases fit TRBD1. This CDR3 has 15 amino acids. Germline CDR1 reads MDHEN; CDR2 reads SYDVKM. V was pared by 4 bases and J by 6 bases, with 9 bases of the junction left unmatched.

V usage is TRBV5-1 and J usage is TRBJ2-1; 7 bases agree with TRBD2. This CDR3 has 15 amino acids. V trimming: 0 bases; J trimming: 4 bases; junction bases outside the gene matches: 4. Per germline, CDR1 SGHRS and CDR2 YFSETQ. CDR3 in DNA: TGCGCCAGCAGCTTGGCCAGCGGGGTATACAATGAGCAGTTCTTC. As protein: CASSLASGVYNEQFF.

The chain couples TRBV5-5 to TRBJ1-5; D gene unclear. Germline loops: CDR1 SGHKS, CDR2 YYEKEE (reference sequence). The CDR3 length is 13 residues. The germline V and J ends were trimmed by 0 bases and 6 bases, with 7 bases remaining between them. CDR3 residues: CASSLEGVQPQHF. DNA of the CDR3: TGTGCCAGCAGCTTGGAAGGAGTTCAGCCCCAGCATTTT.

The V call is TRBV6-6, the J call TRBJ2-7, with 9 bases that match TRBD2. This CDR3 spans 13 amino acids. In germline, CDR1 is MNHNY, CDR2 SVGAGI (reference sequence). V shed 11 bases and J 4 bases; nucleotides not matched to a gene: 9. This CDR3 reads CAAGLATGYEQYF. Written as DNA, the CDR3 is TGTGCCGCTGGACTAGCGACCGGTTACGAGCAGTACTTC.

This chain links TRBV6-7 with TRBJ2-4; perhaps TRBD1 as D (8 bases). TRBV6-7 has ORF status, its function being uncertain. V was pared by 2 bases and J by 0 bases, with 14 bases between. This CDR3 region has 17 residues. The CDR3: CASSYPTGGVAKNIQYF. The CDR3, as DNA: TGTGCCAGCAGTTACCCTACAGGGGGGGTAGCCAAAAACATTCAGTACTTC.

This chain's CDR3 is CASSVPETGIYGYTF. In DNA, the CDR3 is TGCGCCAGCAGTGTTCCCGAGACAGGGATTTATGGCTACACCTTC. This sequence joins TRBV10-2 and TRBJ1-2, with 7 bases matching TRBD1. Germline CDR1 is WSHSY and CDR2 is SAAADI. This CDR3 is 15 amino acids long. Trimming removed 4 bases from V and 5 bases from J; junction bases left unmatched: 10.